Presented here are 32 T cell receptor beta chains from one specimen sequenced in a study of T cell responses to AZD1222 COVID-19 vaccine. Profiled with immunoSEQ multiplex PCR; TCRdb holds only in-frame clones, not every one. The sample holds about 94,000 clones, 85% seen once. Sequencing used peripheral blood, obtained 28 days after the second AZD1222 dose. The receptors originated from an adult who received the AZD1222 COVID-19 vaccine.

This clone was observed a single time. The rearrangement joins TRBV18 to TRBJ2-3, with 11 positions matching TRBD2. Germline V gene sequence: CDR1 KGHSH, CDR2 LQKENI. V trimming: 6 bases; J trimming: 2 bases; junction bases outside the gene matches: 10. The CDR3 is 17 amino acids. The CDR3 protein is CASSRRLAGGDTDTQYF. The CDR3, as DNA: TGTGCCAGCTCTCGCAGGCTAGCGGGGGGAGACACAGATACGCAGTATTTT.

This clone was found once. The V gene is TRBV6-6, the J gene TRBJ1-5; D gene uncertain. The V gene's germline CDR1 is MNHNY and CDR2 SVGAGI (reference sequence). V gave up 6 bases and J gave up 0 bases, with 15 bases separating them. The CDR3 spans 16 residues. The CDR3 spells CASRTGWAISNQPQHF. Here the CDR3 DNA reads TGTGCCAGCAGGACCGGTTGGGCCATTAGCAATCAGCCCCAGCATTTT.

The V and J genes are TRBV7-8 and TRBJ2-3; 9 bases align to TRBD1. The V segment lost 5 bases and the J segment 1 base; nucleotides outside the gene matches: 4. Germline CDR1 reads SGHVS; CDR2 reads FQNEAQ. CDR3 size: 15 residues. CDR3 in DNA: TGTGCCAGCAGCGGGGGACAGGGACGCACAGATACGCAGTATTTT. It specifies CASSGGQGRTDTQYF.

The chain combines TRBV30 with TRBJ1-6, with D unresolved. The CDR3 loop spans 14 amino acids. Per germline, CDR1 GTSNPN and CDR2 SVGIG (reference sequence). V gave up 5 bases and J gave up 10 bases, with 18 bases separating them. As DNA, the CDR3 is TGTGCCTGGGGACCGGGCCCTGTGGGGTCACCCCTCCACTTT. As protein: CAWGPGPVGSPLHF.

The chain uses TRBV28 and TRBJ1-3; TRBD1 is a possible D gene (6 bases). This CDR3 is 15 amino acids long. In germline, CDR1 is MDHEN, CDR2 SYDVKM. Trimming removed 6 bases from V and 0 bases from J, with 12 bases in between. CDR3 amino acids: CASRPQGYSGNTIYF. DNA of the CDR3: TGTGCCAGCAGACCACAGGGTTACTCTGGAAACACCATATATTTT.

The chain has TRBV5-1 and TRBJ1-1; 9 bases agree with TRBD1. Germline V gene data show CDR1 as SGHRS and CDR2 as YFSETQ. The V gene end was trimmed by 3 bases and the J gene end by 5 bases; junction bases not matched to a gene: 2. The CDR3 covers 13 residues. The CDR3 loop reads CASSSQGATEAFF. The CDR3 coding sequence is TGCGCCAGCAGCTCACAGGGGGCAACTGAAGCTTTCTTT.

The CDR3 protein is CASSAMGSGSFGGYTF. In DNA form, the CDR3 reads TGTGCCAGCAGTGCAATGGGATCGGGCAGTTTCGGTGGCTACACCTTC. The genes are TRBV6-1 and TRBJ1-2; D gene unclear. This CDR3 comprises 16 residues. Germline CDR1 and CDR2: MNHNS and SASEGT. V shed 4 bases and J shed 7 bases, with 22 bases lying between them.

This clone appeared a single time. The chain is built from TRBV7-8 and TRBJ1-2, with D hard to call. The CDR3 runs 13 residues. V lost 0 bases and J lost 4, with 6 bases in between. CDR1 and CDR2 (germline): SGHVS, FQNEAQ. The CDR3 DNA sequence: TGTGCCAGCAGCTTAGCGGAACTCTATGGCTACACCTTC. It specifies CASSLAELYGYTF.

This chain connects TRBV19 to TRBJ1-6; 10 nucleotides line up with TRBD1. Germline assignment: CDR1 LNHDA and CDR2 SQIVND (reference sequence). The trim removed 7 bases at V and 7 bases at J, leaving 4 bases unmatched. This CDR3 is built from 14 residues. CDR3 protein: CASNMGQGNSPLHF. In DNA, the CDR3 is TGTGCCAGTAATATGGGACAGGGGAATTCACCCCTCCACTTT.

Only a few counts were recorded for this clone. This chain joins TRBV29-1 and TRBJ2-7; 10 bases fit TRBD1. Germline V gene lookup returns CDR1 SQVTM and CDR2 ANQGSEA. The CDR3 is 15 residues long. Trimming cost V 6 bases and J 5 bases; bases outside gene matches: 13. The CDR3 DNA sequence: TGCAGCGTCTTAGTACCGGGACAGGGGAGGAACGAGCAGTACTTC. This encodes CSVLVPGQGRNEQYF.

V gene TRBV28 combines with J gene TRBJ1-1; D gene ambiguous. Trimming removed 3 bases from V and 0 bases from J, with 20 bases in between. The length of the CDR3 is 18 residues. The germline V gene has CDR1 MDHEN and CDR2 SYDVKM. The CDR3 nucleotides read TGTGCCAGCAGTTTTCTAGGAGGGAGGAGGGTGTTGAACACTGAAGCTTTCTTT. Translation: CASSFLGGRRVLNTEAFF.

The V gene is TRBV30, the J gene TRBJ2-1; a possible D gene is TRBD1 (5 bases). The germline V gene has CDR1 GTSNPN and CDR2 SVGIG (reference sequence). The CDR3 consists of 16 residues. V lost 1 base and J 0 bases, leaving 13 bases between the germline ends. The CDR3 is CAWSGGGQSSYNEQFF. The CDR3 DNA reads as TGTGCCTGGAGTGGGGGCGGCCAGAGCTCCTACAATGAGCAGTTCTTC.

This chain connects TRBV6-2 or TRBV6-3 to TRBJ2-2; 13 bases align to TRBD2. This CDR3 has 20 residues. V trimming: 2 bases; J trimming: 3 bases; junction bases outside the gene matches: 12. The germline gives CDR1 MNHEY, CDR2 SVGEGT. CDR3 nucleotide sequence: TGTGCCAGCAGTTACGAGCCGAGGACTAGCGGGAGTAGGTACACCGGGGAGCTGTTTTTT. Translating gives CASSYEPRTSGSRYTGELFF.

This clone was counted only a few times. CDR3 sequence (DNA): TGTGCCAGCAGCCTTGACAGAAACACCGGGGAGCTGTTTTTT. It is translated as CASSLDRNTGELFF. The rearrangement links TRBV7-9 to TRBJ2-2; TRBD1 might be the D (5 bases). CDR3 length: 14 residues. The germline V and J ends were trimmed by 5 bases and 2 bases, with 9 bases remaining between them. Germline values: CDR1 SEHNR, CDR2 FQNEAQ (reference sequence).

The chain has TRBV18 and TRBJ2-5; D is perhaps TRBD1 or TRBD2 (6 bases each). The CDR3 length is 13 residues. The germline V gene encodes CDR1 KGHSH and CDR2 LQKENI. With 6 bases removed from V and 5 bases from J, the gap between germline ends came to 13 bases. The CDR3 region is CASSPGGGETQYF. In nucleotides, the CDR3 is TGTGCCAGCTCCCCCGGAGGGGGGGAGACCCAGTACTTC.

The CDR3 region has the DNA TGTGCCAGCAGCCCGCAACGGACTAGCGGGGGGACAGATACGCAGTATTTT. Its protein product is CASSPQRTSGGTDTQYF. The rearrangement links TRBV5-4 to TRBJ2-3; 14 positions agree with TRBD2. This CDR3 has 17 residues. The V gene's germline CDR1 is SGHNT and CDR2 YYREEE (reference sequence). Trimming cost V 4 bases and J 3 bases; bases outside gene matches: 7.

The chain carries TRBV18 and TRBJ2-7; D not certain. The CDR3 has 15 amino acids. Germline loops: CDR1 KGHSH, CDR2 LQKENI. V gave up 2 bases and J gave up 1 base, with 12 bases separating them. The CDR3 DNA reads TGTGCCAGCTCACCAGCGGCATACGGTTCCTACGAGCAGTACTTC. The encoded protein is CASSPAAYGSYEQYF. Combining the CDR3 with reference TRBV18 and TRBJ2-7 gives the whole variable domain NAGVMQNPRHLVRRRGQEARLRCSPMKGHSHVYWYRQLPEEGLKFMVYLQKENIIDESGMPKERFSAEFPKEGPSILRIQQVVRGDSAAYFCASSPAAYGSYEQYFGPGTRLTVT.

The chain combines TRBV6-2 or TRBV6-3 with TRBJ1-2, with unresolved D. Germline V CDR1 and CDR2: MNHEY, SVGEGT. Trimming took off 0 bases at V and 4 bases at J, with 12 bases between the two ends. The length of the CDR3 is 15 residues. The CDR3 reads CASSYSGVDGYGYTF. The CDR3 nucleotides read TGTGCCAGCAGTTACTCTGGAGTTGACGGCTATGGCTACACCTTC.

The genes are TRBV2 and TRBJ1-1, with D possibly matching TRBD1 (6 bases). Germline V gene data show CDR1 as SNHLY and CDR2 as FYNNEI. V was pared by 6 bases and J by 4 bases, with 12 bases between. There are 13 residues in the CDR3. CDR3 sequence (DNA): TGTGCCAGCAGACAGGGTGAGGTCACTGAAGCTTTCTTT. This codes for CASRQGEVTEAFF.

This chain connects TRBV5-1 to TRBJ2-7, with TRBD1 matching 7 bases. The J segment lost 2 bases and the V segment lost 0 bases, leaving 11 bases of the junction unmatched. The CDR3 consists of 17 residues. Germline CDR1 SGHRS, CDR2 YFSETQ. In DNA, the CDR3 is TGCGCCAGCAGCTTGGCTTCTTGGGGACAGACGACCTACGAGCAGTACTTC. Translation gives CASSLASWGQTTYEQYF.

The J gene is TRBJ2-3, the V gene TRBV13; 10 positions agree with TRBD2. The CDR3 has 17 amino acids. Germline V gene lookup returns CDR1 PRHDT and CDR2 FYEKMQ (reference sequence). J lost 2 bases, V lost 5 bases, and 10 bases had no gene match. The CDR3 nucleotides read TGTGCCAGCAGCCGTTCCCCGGGGACTAGCGTCACAGATACGCAGTATTTT. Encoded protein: CASSRSPGTSVTDTQYF.

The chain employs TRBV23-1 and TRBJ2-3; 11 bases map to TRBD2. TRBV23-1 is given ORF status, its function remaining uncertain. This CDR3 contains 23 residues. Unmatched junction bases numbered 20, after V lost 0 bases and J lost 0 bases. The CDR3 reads CASSQSYPPLAGDFPSSTDTQYF. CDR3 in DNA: TGCGCCAGCAGTCAATCGTACCCCCCACTAGCGGGAGACTTCCCCTCTAGCACAGATACGCAGTATTTT.

CDR3 residues: CASSLLGTSGVSYEQYF. The CDR3 nucleotides are TGTGCCAGCAGCTTACTAGGGACTAGCGGGGTCTCCTACGAGCAGTACTTC. This rearrangement joins TRBV7-2 to TRBJ2-7, with 13 bases lining up with TRBD2. Losses at the gene ends were 2 bases for V and 0 bases for J; bases not matched to a gene: 4. The germline V gene encodes CDR1 SGHTA and CDR2 FQGNSA. The CDR3 consists of 17 residues.

CDR3 in amino acids: CSHGSANTGELFF. CDR3 DNA sequence: TGCAGTCACGGGAGCGCGAACACCGGGGAGCTGTTTTTT. The chain has TRBV29-1 and TRBJ2-2; a possible D gene is TRBD2 (6 bases). The length of the CDR3 is 13 residues. Germline V lookup: CDR1 SQVTM, CDR2 ANQGSEA.

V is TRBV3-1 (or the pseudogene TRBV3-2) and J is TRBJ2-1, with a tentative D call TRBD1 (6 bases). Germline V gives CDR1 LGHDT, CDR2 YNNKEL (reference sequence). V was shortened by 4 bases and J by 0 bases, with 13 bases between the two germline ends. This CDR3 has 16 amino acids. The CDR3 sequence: CASSPMTGFSYNEQFF. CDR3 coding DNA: TGTGCCAGCAGCCCCATGACAGGCTTCTCCTACAATGAGCAGTTCTTC.

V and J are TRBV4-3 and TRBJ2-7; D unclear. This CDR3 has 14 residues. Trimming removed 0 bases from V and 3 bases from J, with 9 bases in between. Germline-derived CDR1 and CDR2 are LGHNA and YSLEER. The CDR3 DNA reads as TGCGCCAGCAGCCAAGAGCTCTCCAGCTACGAGCAGTACTTC. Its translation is CASSQELSSYEQYF.

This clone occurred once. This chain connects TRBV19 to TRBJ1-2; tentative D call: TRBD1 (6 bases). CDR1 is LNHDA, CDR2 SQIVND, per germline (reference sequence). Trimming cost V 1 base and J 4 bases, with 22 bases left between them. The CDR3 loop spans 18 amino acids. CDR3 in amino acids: CASSIAQGGSGRGYGYTF. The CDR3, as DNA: TGTGCCAGTAGTATAGCCCAAGGGGGGTCCGGGCGCGGCTATGGCTACACCTTC.

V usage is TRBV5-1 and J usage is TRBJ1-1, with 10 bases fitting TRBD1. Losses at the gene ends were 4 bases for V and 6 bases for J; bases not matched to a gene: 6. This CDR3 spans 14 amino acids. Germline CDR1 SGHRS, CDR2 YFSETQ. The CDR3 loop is CASSQDRGWAEAFF. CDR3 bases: TGCGCCAGCAGCCAGGACAGGGGGTGGGCTGAAGCTTTCTTT. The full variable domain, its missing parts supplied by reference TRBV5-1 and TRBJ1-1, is KAGVTQTPRYLIKTRGQQVTLSCSPISGHRSVSWYQQTPGQGLQFLFEYFSETQRNKGNFPGRFSGRQFSNSRSEMNVSTLELGDSALYLCASSQDRGWAEAFFGQGTRLTVV.

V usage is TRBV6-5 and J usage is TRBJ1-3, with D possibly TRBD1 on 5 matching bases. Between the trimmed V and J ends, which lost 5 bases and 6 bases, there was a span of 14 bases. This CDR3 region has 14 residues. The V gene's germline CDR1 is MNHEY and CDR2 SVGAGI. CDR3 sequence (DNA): TGTGCCAGCAGTCTGGGGACTTCCGTAAACACCATATATTTT. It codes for CASSLGTSVNTIYF.

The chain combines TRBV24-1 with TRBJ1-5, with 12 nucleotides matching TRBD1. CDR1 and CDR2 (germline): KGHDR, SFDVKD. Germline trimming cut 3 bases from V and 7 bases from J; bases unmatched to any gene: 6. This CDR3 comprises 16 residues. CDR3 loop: CATSDAGTGGGQPQHF. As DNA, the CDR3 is TGTGCCACCAGTGATGCCGGGACAGGGGGCGGGCAGCCCCAGCATTTT.

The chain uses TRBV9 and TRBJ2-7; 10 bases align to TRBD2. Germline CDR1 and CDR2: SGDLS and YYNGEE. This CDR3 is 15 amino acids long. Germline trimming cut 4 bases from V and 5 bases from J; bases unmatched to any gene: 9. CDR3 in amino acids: CASSPRTSGRHEQYF. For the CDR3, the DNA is TGTGCCAGCAGCCCGCGGACTAGCGGTCGCCACGAGCAGTACTTC. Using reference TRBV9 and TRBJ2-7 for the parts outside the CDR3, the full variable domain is DSGVTQTPKHLITATGQRVTLRCSPRSGDLSVYWYQQSLDQGLQFLIQYYNGEERAKGNILERFSAQQFPDLHSELNLSSLELGDSALYFCASSPRTSGRHEQYFGPGTRLTVT.

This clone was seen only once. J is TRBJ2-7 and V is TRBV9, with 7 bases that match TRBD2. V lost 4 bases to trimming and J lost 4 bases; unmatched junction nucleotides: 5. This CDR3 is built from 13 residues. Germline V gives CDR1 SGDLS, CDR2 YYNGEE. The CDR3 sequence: CASSPHSGYEQYF. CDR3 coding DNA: TGTGCCAGCAGCCCCCATAGCGGGTACGAGCAGTACTTC.